The 21 T cell receptor beta chains reported below all come from one sample, sequenced in a study of CD8 T cells in ankylosing spondylitis. Study-level findings and limits: The study identified a TCR beta motif of several highly homologous variants that appeared characteristic of ankylosing spondylitis blood.

TCRdb used MiXCR to reprocess the 5' RACE reads, holding one entry per CDR3 protein. The data contain about 800,000 distinct CDR3 sequences, approximately 10% of them seen just once; the ten biggest clones take up more than 0.5%. Their cognate antigens are unknown. Specimen: blood, either unsorted or a sorted T cell fraction (not recorded which). Receptors originate from a male donor with ankylosing spondylitis.

This clonotype was seen ten or more times. This chain connects TRBV7-2 to TRBJ2-3, with 7 bases identical to TRBD2. There are 16 residues in the CDR3. The trim removed 6 bases at V and 5 bases at J, leaving 14 bases unmatched. Germline V gene data show CDR1 as SGHTA and CDR2 as FQGNSA. This CDR3 is CASSHQFPGLKDTQYF. CDR3 bases: TGTGCCAGCAGTCATCAATTCCCGGGACTAAAAGATACGCAGTATTTT.

The chain couples TRBV6-6 to TRBJ2-5; D gene ambiguous. The V gene lost 9 bases and the J gene lost 1 base, with 12 bases spanning the gap. Germline CDR1 MNHNY, CDR2 SVGAGI (reference sequence). The CDR3 spans 13 residues. CDR3 DNA sequence: TGTGCCAGTCTAAGAGATTTCCAAGAGACCCAGTACTTC. Encoded protein: CASLRDFQETQYF.

This clonotype has a handful of counts. V and J are TRBV6-1 and TRBJ2-2; D might be TRBD1 (6 bases). Germline CDR1 and CDR2: MNHNS and SASEGT. The ends were cut back, 6 bases at V and 7 bases at J, with 12 bases in the middle. The CDR3 covers 13 residues. The DNA for the CDR3 is TGTGCCAGCAGGGAACAGGGAATCGGGGAGCTGTTTTTT. Amino acid sequence: CASREQGIGELFF.

This clonotype came up a few times. V and J are TRBV27 and TRBJ1-4, with 8 bases matching TRBD1. Germline lookup yields CDR1 MNHEY and CDR2 SMNVEV (reference sequence). The CDR3 extends over 15 amino acids. V lost 6 bases and J lost 0; bases outside the gene matches: 3. DNA for the CDR3: TGTGCCAGCAGAGTACAGGGGGCAACTAATGAAAAACTGTTTTTT. Residues: CASRVQGATNEKLFF. Combining the CDR3 with reference TRBV27 and TRBJ1-4 gives the whole variable domain EAQVTQNPRYLITVTGKKLTVTCSQNMNHEYMSWYRQDPGLGLRQIYYSMNVEVTDKGDVPEGYKVSRKEKRNFPLILESPSPNQTSLYFCASRVQGATNEKLFFGSGTQLSVL.

This clonotype has only a few counts. The chain joins TRBV4-2 to TRBJ2-3, with a weak D call TRBD1 (6 bases). V was clipped by 0 bases and J by 0 bases, with 13 bases between them. Germline CDR1 reads LGHNA; CDR2 reads YNFKEQ. This CDR3 is 17 amino acids long. CDR3 sequence: CASSQDRAGESTDTQYF. CDR3 DNA sequence: TGTGCCAGCAGCCAAGATCGTGCAGGGGAGAGCACAGATACGCAGTATTTT.

This rearrangement joins TRBV5-1 to TRBJ2-7, with D perhaps assigned TRBD1 or TRBD2 (5 bases each). The CDR3 is made up of 15 amino acids. Germline CDR1 is SGHRS and CDR2 is YFSETQ. V gave up 4 bases and J gave up 2 bases, with 16 bases separating them. The CDR3 DNA sequence: TGCGCCAGCAGCCCCGGAGGAAGAGGGGCCTACGAGCAGTACTTC. This sequence encodes CASSPGGRGAYEQYF.

This clonotype was detected ten times or more. The chain combines TRBV4-3 with TRBJ1-6; D may be TRBD1 (5 bases). Germline CDR1 and CDR2: LGHNA and YSLEER. The ends were cut back, 0 bases at V and 8 bases at J, with 14 bases in the middle. The CDR3 totals 16 residues. In DNA, the CDR3 is TGCGCCAGCAGCCAAGACCGGGGCTTCATCCATTCACCCCTCCACTTT. Its protein is CASSQDRGFIHSPLHF.

V usage is TRBV20-1 and J usage is TRBJ2-7; 12 positions match TRBD2. V was clipped by 5 bases and J by 2 bases; unmatched bases: 4. The CDR3 loop spans 14 amino acids. In germline, CDR1 is DFQATT, CDR2 SNEGSKA (reference sequence). CDR3 amino acids: CSALTSGGPYEQYF. CDR3 DNA sequence: TGCAGTGCTTTGACTAGCGGGGGACCCTACGAGCAGTACTTC.

This clonotype has only one observation. This chain connects TRBV7-4 to TRBJ1-3; D gene ambiguous. Germline values: CDR1 SGHVT, CDR2 SQSDAQ. The V gene lost 11 bases and the J gene lost 0 bases, with 2 bases spanning the gap. This CDR3 contains 10 residues. Written as DNA, the CDR3 is TGTGCCCTCTCTGGAAACACCATATATTTT. It codes for CALSGNTIYF. The entire variable domain, with the rest obtained from reference TRBV7-4 and TRBJ1-3, is as follows: GAGVSQSPRYKVAKRGRDVALRCDSISGHVTLYWYRQTLGQGSEVLTYSQSDAQRDKSGRPSGRFSAERPERSVSTLKIQRTEQGDSAVYLCALSGNTIYFGEGSWLTVV.

The genes are TRBV7-6 and TRBJ1-6; the D gene is possibly TRBD1 (5 bases). The V gene's germline CDR1 is SGHVS and CDR2 FNYEAQ. V lost 2 bases and J lost 10, with 15 bases in between. The length of the CDR3 is 15 residues. CDR3: CASSLSDSLRSPLHF. The CDR3 DNA is TGTGCCAGCAGCTTAAGCGACAGTTTGCGGTCACCCCTCCACTTT.

This clonotype showed up many times. Here the CDR3 DNA reads TGCAGCGTTCCCCCGGGACTAGCGGGAGGGTTCTCCTACGAGCAGTACTTC. Translated: CSVPPGLAGGFSYEQYF. The chain carries TRBV29-1 and TRBJ2-7; 16 nucleotides line up with TRBD2. V was pared by 5 bases and J by 0 bases, with 7 bases of the junction left unmatched. Germline values: CDR1 SQVTM, CDR2 ANQGSEA. This CDR3 contains 17 residues.

This clonotype was detected only a few times. The chain combines TRBV9 with TRBJ2-3; 12 bases map to TRBD2. This CDR3 comprises 17 residues. Germline V gene lookup returns CDR1 SGDLS and CDR2 YYNGEE. Germline trimming cut 0 bases from V and 1 base from J; bases unmatched to any gene: 3. Written as DNA, the CDR3 is TGTGCCAGCAGCGTAGCTCCTAGCGGGGGGGGCACAGATACGCAGTATTTT. The encoded protein is CASSVAPSGGGTDTQYF.

This clonotype has ten or more counts. V and J are TRBV5-1 and TRBJ2-4; tentative D call: TRBD1 (5 bases). The CDR3 runs to 16 residues. Trimming removed 0 bases at V and 0 bases at J, with 10 bases between. Germline V gene lookup returns CDR1 SGHRS and CDR2 YFSETQ. This CDR3 reads CASSLADSLAKNIQYF. The CDR3 DNA reads as TGCGCCAGCAGCTTGGCCGACAGCTTAGCCAAAAACATTCAGTACTTC. The full variable domain, in which reference TRBV5-1 and TRBJ2-4 provide the parts outside the CDR3, is KAGVTQTPRYLIKTRGQQVTLSCSPISGHRSVSWYQQTPGQGLQFLFEYFSETQRNKGNFPGRFSGRQFSNSRSEMNVSTLELGDSALYLCASSLADSLAKNIQYFGAGTRLSVL.

This chain connects TRBV28 to TRBJ1-2, with 9 bases identical to TRBD1. Unmatched junction bases numbered 19, after V lost 10 bases and J lost 4 bases. The CDR3 has 17 residues. Germline CDR1 reads MDHEN; CDR2 reads SYDVKM. The CDR3 bases are TGTGCCACCTCCAGGATGCGGGACAGGGCGCCGGCCTATGGCTACACCTTC. Protein product: CATSRMRDRAPAYGYTF.

V and J are TRBV20-1 and TRBJ2-5; D unclear. The CDR3 loop spans 12 amino acids. V was trimmed by 0 bases and J by 9 bases, leaving 11 bases between them. The germline gives CDR1 DFQATT, CDR2 SNEGSKA (reference sequence). As DNA, the CDR3 is TGCAGTGCTAGAGATTCTTCTACAGCCCAGTACTTC. The encoded protein is CSARDSSTAQYF.

The chain combines TRBV28 with TRBJ1-2; D is unresolved. The germline V and J ends were trimmed by 2 bases and 4 bases, with 8 bases remaining between them. This CDR3 has 13 amino acids. Germline loops: CDR1 MDHEN, CDR2 SYDVKM. CDR3 in DNA: TGTGCCAGCAGTTTAAACCGGGTCTATGGCTACACCTTC. Amino acids: CASSLNRVYGYTF.

This clonotype was seen ten or more times. The V and J genes are TRBV29-1 and TRBJ2-1; no definite D call. CDR1 SQVTM and CDR2 ANQGSEA come from the germline V gene. This CDR3 contains 14 residues. Trimming removed 6 bases at V and 4 bases at J, with 16 bases between. CDR3 DNA: TGCAGCGTATCATTTAGCCCCATTTACAATGAGCAGTTCTTC. Amino acids: CSVSFSPIYNEQFF.

A few counts support this clonotype. This sequence joins TRBV11-2 and TRBJ2-1; D is unclear. This CDR3 is 17 amino acids long. Trimming cost V 0 bases and J 6 bases, with 18 bases left between them. Germline V gene lookup returns CDR1 SGHAT and CDR2 FQNNGV. The CDR3, as DNA: TGTGCCAGCAGCTTAGAAGGTTCCCTCATAACGGGCAATGAGCAGTTCTTC. Translation: CASSLEGSLITGNEQFF. The variable domain in full, with the rest retrieved from reference TRBV11-2 and TRBJ2-1, is EAGVAQSPRYKIIEKRQSVAFWCNPISGHATLYWYQQILGQGPKLLIQFQNNGVVDDSQLPKDRFSAERLKGVDSTLKIQPAKLEDSAVYLCASSLEGSLITGNEQFFGPGTRLTVL.

This clonotype turned up a few times. The chain employs TRBV15 and TRBJ1-3, with unresolved D. Germline V gives CDR1 LNHNV, CDR2 YYDKDF (reference sequence). The CDR3 runs to 14 residues. V was trimmed by 5 bases and J by 7 bases, leaving 15 bases between them. CDR3 coding DNA: TGTGCCACCAGCTTCGGCTCCCCGGGGAACACCATATATTTT. Translation: CATSFGSPGNTIYF.

J is TRBJ1-1 and V is TRBV18; D gene unclear. This CDR3 has 13 amino acids. V was pared by 4 bases and J by 7 bases, with 13 bases between. The germline CDR1 and CDR2 sequences are KGHSH and LQKENI. The CDR3 spells CASSLGQRNEAFF. CDR3 DNA sequence: TGTGCCAGCTCACTGGGCCAGCGGAATGAAGCTTTCTTT. Together with reference TRBV18 and TRBJ1-1, the CDR3 gives the full variable domain: NAGVMQNPRHLVRRRGQEARLRCSPMKGHSHVYWYRQLPEEGLKFMVYLQKENIIDESGMPKERFSAEFPKEGPSILRIQQVVRGDSAAYFCASSLGQRNEAFFGQGTRLTVV.

This clonotype showed up just a few times. The J gene is TRBJ2-3, the V gene TRBV20-1; 7 bases align to TRBD2. J was trimmed by 8 bases and V by 2 bases; bases with no gene match: 4. Germline loops: CDR1 DFQATT, CDR2 SNEGSKA (reference sequence). The CDR3 contains 12 residues. The CDR3 sequence: CSARLGLPTQYF. CDR3 nucleotide sequence: TGCAGTGCTAGACTGGGACTACCTACGCAGTATTTT.